Each of the 29 T cell receptor beta chains below was sequenced from the same sample in a study of T cell therapy after organ transplantation. The table came from immunoSEQ multiplex PCR; TCRdb's copy has only in-frame clones and leaves some out. The table has over 2,000 clones, about 89% seen once. These receptors' targets are unknown. Sequencing was performed on CD8+ T cells from blood, taken before autologous CMV-specific T cell therapy. The source is a human patient who had received a solid organ transplant and had CMV disease.

The rearrangement links TRBV11-1 to TRBJ2-3; 11 positions match TRBD2. From germline, CDR1 is SGHAT and CDR2 FQDESV (reference sequence). The length of the CDR3 is 16 residues. With V trimmed by 1 base and J by 4 bases, 4 bases remained unmatched. This CDR3 reads CASSLVAGGLADTQYF. The CDR3 coding sequence is TGTGCCAGCAGCTTAGTAGCGGGGGGGCTCGCAGATACGCAGTATTTT.

V is TRBV19 and J is TRBJ1-5, with TRBD1 matching over 7 bases. J was trimmed by 0 bases and V by 8 bases; bases with no gene match: 7. The CDR3 runs 15 residues. Germline V gene data show CDR1 as LNHDA and CDR2 as SQIVND (reference sequence). CDR3 sequence reads: CASGGTAYSNQPQHF. CDR3 DNA sequence: TGTGCCAGTGGGGGGACAGCGTATAGCAATCAGCCCCAGCATTTT.

This chain links TRBV11-3 with TRBJ2-1; D gene ambiguous. The CDR3 spans 14 residues. CDR1 is SGHNT and CDR2 is YENEEA in the germline V gene. V shed 5 bases and J shed 5 bases, with 13 bases lying between them. The CDR3 loop is CASSPMGFHNEQFF. CDR3 DNA sequence: TGTGCCAGCAGCCCCATGGGGTTTCACAATGAGCAGTTCTTC.

This clone appeared once. CDR3 sequence reads: CASSLSQGTYEQYF. The DNA of the CDR3 is TGTGCCAGCAGTTTAAGCCAGGGCACCTACGAGCAGTACTTC. The gene calls are TRBV27 and TRBJ2-7; a possible D gene is TRBD1 (5 bases). The CDR3 sequence is 14 residues long. Looked up from germline, CDR1 is MNHEY and CDR2 is SMNVEV (reference sequence). V gave up 2 bases and J gave up 2 bases, with 10 bases separating them.

This chain connects TRBV15 to TRBJ2-1; 9 bases map to TRBD1. Germline CDR1 LNHNV, CDR2 YYDKDF (reference sequence). V gave up 1 base and J gave up 4 bases; unmatched junction bases: 2. The CDR3 loop spans 15 amino acids. The CDR3 here is CATSRAGTGYNEQFF. The CDR3, as DNA: TGTGCCACCAGCAGAGCCGGGACAGGGTACAATGAGCAGTTCTTC.

The chain has TRBV9 and TRBJ1-4; D remains unclear. CDR1 and CDR2 (germline): SGDLS, YYNGEE. Between the trimmed V and J ends, which lost 3 bases and 3 bases, there was a span of 12 bases. The CDR3 runs 15 residues. As DNA, the CDR3 is TGTGCCAGCAGCGGCGGCCGAGCCTCTAATGAAAAACTGTTTTTT. Translation: CASSGGRASNEKLFF.

The rearrangement uses TRBV13 and TRBJ1-3; unclear D gene. CDR1 is PRHDT, CDR2 FYEKMQ, per germline (reference sequence). The CDR3 contains 11 residues. V was cut by 5 bases and J by 3 bases, with 2 bases left in between. This CDR3 reads CASSSGNTIYF. CDR3 coding DNA: TGTGCCAGCAGCAGTGGAAACACCATATATTTT.

The chain has TRBV5-5 and TRBJ1-5, with D uncertain. V dropped 1 base and J dropped 1 base, with 9 bases sitting between them. Germline lookup yields CDR1 SGHKS and CDR2 YYEKEE (reference sequence). The CDR3 is 15 residues long. The CDR3 DNA follows: TGTGCCAGCAGCTTGATATACCTCAGCAATCAGCCCCAGCATTTT. This encodes CASSLIYLSNQPQHF.

This chain joins TRBV11-2 and TRBJ2-7; tentatively, D is TRBD2 (5 bases). Germline V gene sequence: CDR1 SGHAT, CDR2 FQNNGV. Trimming took 1 base from V and 4 from J, leaving 11 bases between them. The CDR3 runs to 14 residues. The CDR3 DNA sequence: TGTGCCAGCAGCTTAGGTCCTAGCTGGTACGAGCAGTACTTC. It translates to CASSLGPSWYEQYF.

The J gene is TRBJ2-2, the V gene TRBV29-1; D unclear. The V end was cut by 7 bases, the J end by 3 bases, with 15 bases between. Germline CDR1 reads SQVTM; CDR2 reads ANQGSEA. The CDR3 spans 14 residues. CDR3 DNA: TGCAGCGCCCGGGCGTACCCGGACACCGGGGAGCTGTTTTTT. It yields the protein CSARAYPDTGELFF.

This clone was observed a few times. The gene calls are TRBV4-3 and TRBJ1-4, with D perhaps matching TRBD1 (6 bases). CDR3 length equals 17 residues. Trimming pared 0 bases from V and 8 bases from J, leaving 19 bases between. Germline CDR1 LGHNA, CDR2 YSLEER. The CDR3 loop reads CASSQDPFRGSDEKLFF. The CDR3 bases are TGCGCCAGCAGCCAAGACCCTTTCAGGGGCAGTGACGAAAAACTGTTTTTT.

The J gene is TRBJ1-6, the V gene TRBV4-3; D possibly corresponds to TRBD1 (5 bases). CDR3 size: 18 residues. Per germline, CDR1 LGHNA and CDR2 YSLEER. The V end was cut by 5 bases, the J end by 0 bases, with 17 bases between. CDR3 amino acids: CASSAGTQDSSYNSPLHF. Written as DNA, the CDR3 is TGCGCCAGCAGCGCCGGGACTCAAGATAGCTCCTATAATTCACCCCTCCACTTT.

The chain is built from TRBV15 and TRBJ2-7, with D hard to call. In germline, CDR1 is LNHNV, CDR2 YYDKDF (reference sequence). The CDR3 totals 14 residues. V lost 5 bases and J 3 bases, leaving 14 bases between the germline ends. The CDR3 sequence is CATSSGLDGYEQYF. As DNA, the CDR3 is TGTGCCACCAGCTCGGGCCTAGACGGCTACGAGCAGTACTTC.

The chain has TRBV6-5 and TRBJ1-4, with D uncertain. The CDR3 length is 15 residues. Per germline, CDR1 MNHEY and CDR2 SVGAGI. V lost 6 bases and J 7 bases, leaving 18 bases between the germline ends. The CDR3 spells CASSPPGGLGEKLFF. The CDR3 DNA sequence: TGTGCCAGCAGCCCTCCAGGTGGGCTCGGTGAAAAACTGTTTTTT.

There are a few counts of this clone. The rearrangement uses TRBV7-6 and TRBJ2-7; D perhaps matches TRBD1 (7 bases). Per germline, CDR1 SGHVS and CDR2 FNYEAQ. CDR3 size: 14 residues. V was clipped by 1 base and J by 7 bases, with 14 bases between them. The DNA for the CDR3 is TGTGCCAGCAGCTTAGGCTCAGGGGGACTTGAGCAGTACTTC. Translating it yields CASSLGSGGLEQYF.

J is TRBJ2-3 and V is TRBV6-5; D remains ambiguous. CDR1 and CDR2 (germline): MNHEY, SVGAGI. The V end was cut by 6 bases, the J end by 2 bases, with 12 bases between. This CDR3 is 14 amino acids long. This chain's CDR3 is CASSIRQFTDTQYF. The CDR3 DNA follows: TGTGCCAGCAGCATCCGGCAGTTCACAGATACGCAGTATTTT.

The rearrangement links TRBV7-8 to TRBJ1-5; 7 nucleotides align to TRBD1. Germline lookup yields CDR1 SGHVS and CDR2 FQNEAQ. The junction had 10 bases not matched to a gene; V was cut back by 0 bases and J by 5 bases. The CDR3 is 17 amino acids. CDR3: CASSLAATGRLDQPQHF. The CDR3 DNA reads TGTGCCAGCAGCTTAGCCGCGACAGGGAGGCTGGATCAGCCCCAGCATTTT.

The gene calls are TRBV27 and TRBJ1-5, with D uncertain. Germline CDR1 reads MNHEY; CDR2 reads SMNVEV (reference sequence). This CDR3 comprises 12 residues. V was shortened by 3 bases and J by 15 bases, with 15 bases between the two germline ends. The CDR3 nucleotides read TGTGCCAGCAGTTTCCCGTTGGGCGATCCGCATTTT. This codes for CASSFPLGDPHF.

Within the sample, this clone is large. The J gene is TRBJ2-7, the V gene TRBV4-3; no reliable D call. The germline V gene has CDR1 LGHNA and CDR2 YSLEER. The CDR3 consists of 13 residues. The V and J ends lost 0 bases and 5 bases respectively, with 8 bases between them. CDR3 sequence reads: CASSQDGDNEQYF. The CDR3 coding sequence is TGCGCCAGCAGCCAAGATGGAGACAACGAGCAGTACTTC.

V usage is TRBV7-7 and J usage is TRBJ2-2; the match to TRBD2 covers 10 bases. The CDR3 totals 15 residues. Germline V CDR1 and CDR2: SSHAT, FNYEAQ (reference sequence). Trimming took 2 bases from V and 6 from J; bases not matched to a gene: 3. The CDR3 coding sequence is TGTGCCAGCAGCTTAACTAGCGGGGTCTCCGGGGAGCTGTTTTTT. It translates to CASSLTSGVSGELFF.

This clone was seen a few times. The gene calls are TRBV4-3 and TRBJ1-1; no definite D call. Trimming left V 1 base short and J 4 bases short, with 7 bases between. This CDR3 has 13 amino acids. CDR1 and CDR2 (germline): LGHNA, YSLEER. CDR3 sequence: CASSQAEGTEAFF. For the CDR3, the DNA is TGCGCCAGCAGCCAAGCCGAGGGCACTGAAGCTTTCTTT.

The genes are TRBV4-1 and TRBJ1-6, with TRBD1 matching over 9 bases. The trim removed 4 bases at V and 5 bases at J, leaving 3 bases unmatched. This CDR3 has 15 residues. The V gene's germline CDR1 is MGHRA and CDR2 YSYEKL. CDR3 nucleotides: TGCGCCAGCAGCCCTCGGGACAGGGATAATTCACCCCTCCACTTT. This codes for CASSPRDRDNSPLHF.

The J gene is TRBJ2-3, the V gene TRBV6-5, with D perhaps matching TRBD2 (5 bases). The CDR3 is 16 amino acids. V was shortened by 0 bases and J by 0 bases, with 10 bases between the two germline ends. Germline V lookup: CDR1 MNHEY, CDR2 SVGAGI. This CDR3 reads CASSYSVGASTDTQYF. CDR3 in DNA: TGTGCCAGCAGTTACTCAGTGGGAGCTAGCACAGATACGCAGTATTTT.

The V and J genes are TRBV7-2 and TRBJ1-1; D unclear. The CDR3 contains 11 residues. V was clipped by 7 bases and J by 6 bases, with 9 bases between them. Germline V gene sequence: CDR1 SGHTA, CDR2 FQGNSA. In DNA, the CDR3 is TGTGCCAGCATCAAACGGGCTGAAGCTTTCTTT. Translated, it gives CASIKRAEAFF.

The rearrangement uses TRBV30 and TRBJ1-2; D possibly corresponds to TRBD1 (6 bases). Germline CDR1 and CDR2: GTSNPN and SVGIG (reference sequence). The V gene lost 2 bases and the J gene lost 6 bases, with 10 bases spanning the gap. The length of the CDR3 is 12 residues. In nucleotides, the CDR3 is TGTGCCTGGAGTCCAACAGGGCATGGCTACACCTTC. Protein sequence: CAWSPTGHGYTF.

The genes are TRBV4-1 and TRBJ1-5, with D hard to call. Trimming cost V 0 bases and J 0 bases, with 12 bases left between them. The length of the CDR3 is 17 residues. The V gene's germline CDR1 is MGHRA and CDR2 YSYEKL. The CDR3 nucleotides read TGCGCCAGCAGCCAAGAAGGTTTAGGGAATAGCAATCAGCCCCAGCATTTT. It yields the protein CASSQEGLGNSNQPQHF.

The V call is TRBV14, the J call TRBJ2-3; 10 bases map to TRBD2. The V gene's germline CDR1 is SGHDN and CDR2 FVKESK. Trimming at V came to 4 bases and at J to 2 bases, leaving 12 bases not matched to a gene. CDR3 length equals 18 residues. The CDR3 loop is CASSRRLAGFSFTDTQYF. In DNA, the CDR3 is TGTGCCAGCAGCCGCCGACTAGCGGGCTTCTCCTTCACAGATACGCAGTATTTT.

V usage is TRBV19 and J usage is TRBJ2-5; TRBD1 might be the D (6 bases). This CDR3 is built from 15 residues. Germline loops: CDR1 LNHDA, CDR2 SQIVND (reference sequence). Trimming removed 5 bases at V and 4 bases at J, with 17 bases between. DNA for the CDR3: TGTGCCAGTAGTCTCGGACAGTGGAGATCAGAGACCCAGTACTTC. It is translated as CASSLGQWRSETQYF.

V gene TRBV27 combines with J gene TRBJ1-5, with 8 bases lining up with TRBD1. The V gene's germline CDR1 is MNHEY and CDR2 SMNVEV (reference sequence). The CDR3 consists of 14 residues. V gave up 5 bases and J gave up 6 bases; unmatched junction bases: 6. This CDR3 is CASSPGQGSQPQHF. Here the CDR3 DNA reads TGTGCCAGCAGTCCAGGACAGGGTAGTCAGCCCCAGCATTTT.